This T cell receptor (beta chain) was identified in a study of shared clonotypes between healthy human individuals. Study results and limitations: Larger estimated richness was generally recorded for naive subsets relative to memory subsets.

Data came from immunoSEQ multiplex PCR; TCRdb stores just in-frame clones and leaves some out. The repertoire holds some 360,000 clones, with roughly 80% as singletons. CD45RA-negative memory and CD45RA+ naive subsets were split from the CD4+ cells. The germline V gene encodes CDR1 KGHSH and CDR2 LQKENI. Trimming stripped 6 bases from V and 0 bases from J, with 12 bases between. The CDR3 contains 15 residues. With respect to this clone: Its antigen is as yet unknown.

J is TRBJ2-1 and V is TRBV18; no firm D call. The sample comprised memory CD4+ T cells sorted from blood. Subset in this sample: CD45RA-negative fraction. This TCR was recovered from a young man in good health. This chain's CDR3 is CASSSAASSYNEQFF. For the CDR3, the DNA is TGTGCCAGCTCTTCAGCCGCGAGCTCCTACAATGAGCAGTTCTTC.